Each of the 13 T cell receptor beta chains below was sequenced from the same sample in a study of blood T cells in healthy people across ages. Combining a sample-barcoded 5' primer with a J-beta primer mix, a second PCR ran for roughly 7 to 11 cycles. MiXCR, applied by TCRdb to the 5' RACE reads, yields one record per CDR3 protein. The sample yields about 1.4 million distinct CDR3 sequences, roughly 64% seen once. The source material was blood. The origin of the receptors is a man aged 18-30 years in good health.

This chain joins TRBV20-1 and TRBJ2-7, with D possibly matching TRBD1 (6 bases). V lost 3 bases, J lost 5 bases, and 26 bases lay in between. The length of the CDR3 is 17 residues. Germline-derived CDR1 and CDR2 are DFQATT and SNEGSKA (reference sequence). The CDR3 region has the DNA TGCAGTGCTAGCCGGGGCCGAGCTGCAGGGGTTCTTAACGAGCAGTACTTC. Encoded protein: CSASRGRAAGVLNEQYF.

This clonotype was picked up a small number of times. V gene TRBV9 combines with J gene TRBJ2-5, with TRBD2 identical over 8 bases. Germline values: CDR1 SGDLS, CDR2 YYNGEE. This CDR3 has 15 residues. Trimming cost V 3 bases and J 1 base; bases outside gene matches: 5. CDR3 loop: CASSGTSGFQETQYF. Here the CDR3 DNA reads TGTGCCAGCAGCGGAACTAGCGGATTCCAAGAGACCCAGTACTTC. Together with reference TRBV9 and TRBJ2-5, the CDR3 gives the full variable domain: DSGVTQTPKHLITATGQRVTLRCSPRSGDLSVYWYQQSLDQGLQFLIQYYNGEERAKGNILERFSAQQFPDLHSELNLSSLELGDSALYFCASSGTSGFQETQYFGPGTRLLVL.

This clonotype was seen more than once but under ten times. This rearrangement joins TRBV29-1 to TRBJ2-1; 8 positions match TRBD1. The V gene end was trimmed by 0 bases and the J gene end by 2 bases; junction bases not matched to a gene: 6. This CDR3 is built from 16 residues. Germline V gene lookup returns CDR1 SQVTM and CDR2 ANQGSEA. Here the CDR3 DNA reads TGCAGCGTTGAAGATCCGAGGACAGGGACCTACAATGAGCAGTTCTTC. It encodes CSVEDPRTGTYNEQFF.

The J gene is TRBJ2-7, the V gene TRBV7-2, with D tentatively TRBD2 (5 bases). CDR3 length equals 15 residues. V lost 0 bases, J lost 9 bases, and 18 bases lay in between. Germline V lookup: CDR1 SGHTA, CDR2 FQGNSA. The CDR3 is CASSLARVGHQAQYF. As DNA, the CDR3 is TGTGCCAGCAGCTTAGCGCGGGTGGGCCATCAGGCGCAGTACTTC.

The V and J genes are TRBV20-1 and TRBJ2-1; 9 positions agree with TRBD2. CDR1 DFQATT and CDR2 SNEGSKA come from the germline V gene (reference sequence). After removal of 6 bases from V and 0 bases from J, the junction contained 6 bases not matched to a gene. CDR3 length: 15 residues. The CDR3 spells CSAIAGASSYNEQFF. In DNA, the CDR3 is TGCAGTGCCATAGCGGGGGCGAGCTCCTACAATGAGCAGTTCTTC.

This sequence joins TRBV5-1 and TRBJ2-5; 7 nucleotides align to TRBD2. This CDR3 region has 16 residues. V lost 0 bases and J lost 1; bases outside the gene matches: 6. In germline, CDR1 is SGHRS, CDR2 YFSETQ. The CDR3 DNA is TGCGCCAGCAGCTTGGAAGCTAGCGGAGCCCAAGAGACCCAGTACTTC. As protein: CASSLEASGAQETQYF.

The gene calls are TRBV4-1 and TRBJ1-2; D uncertain. V lost 0 bases and J lost 5, with 13 bases in between. CDR1 and CDR2 from the germline V gene are MGHRA and YSYEKL. CDR3 length equals 15 residues. CDR3 residues: CASSQEEWMTYGYTF. The DNA of the CDR3 is TGCGCCAGCAGCCAAGAGGAATGGATGACATATGGCTACACCTTC.

This chain joins TRBV20-1 and TRBJ2-2, with TRBD1 matching over 11 bases. CDR1 is DFQATT and CDR2 is SNEGSKA in the germline V gene (reference sequence). This CDR3 is built from 16 residues. V lost 3 bases, J lost 4 bases, and 7 bases stayed unmatched. CDR3 residues: CSASHSGTGGTGELFF. CDR3 nucleotides: TGCAGTGCTAGCCACTCCGGGACAGGGGGCACCGGGGAGCTGTTTTTT.

This chain links TRBV20-1 with TRBJ2-1, with D hard to call. The length of the CDR3 is 14 residues. V lost 5 bases and J 0 bases, leaving 11 bases between the germline ends. Germline V gene sequence: CDR1 DFQATT, CDR2 SNEGSKA (reference sequence). CDR3 coding DNA: TGCAGTGCTCTCGCTCCGGCCTCCTACAATGAGCAGTTCTTC. Encoded protein: CSALAPASYNEQFF.

V gene TRBV20-1 combines with J gene TRBJ2-1; a possible D gene is TRBD2 (6 bases). V lost 0 bases and J lost 1, with 13 bases in between. The CDR3 is 16 amino acids. CDR1 DFQATT and CDR2 SNEGSKA come from the germline V gene (reference sequence). CDR3 amino acids: CSAREGTVTSYNEQFF. The CDR3 bases are TGCAGTGCTAGAGAAGGGACTGTTACTTCCTACAATGAGCAGTTCTTC.

This chain joins TRBV28 and TRBJ1-4, with D possibly matching TRBD1 (5 bases). Germline values: CDR1 MDHEN, CDR2 SYDVKM. Trimming took off 4 bases at V and 6 bases at J, with 9 bases between the two ends. The CDR3 covers 13 residues. The CDR3 spells CASSSPGYEKLFF. CDR3 DNA sequence: TGTGCCAGCAGTTCCCCAGGGTATGAAAAACTGTTTTTT.

The table lists this clonotype with a count of one. J is TRBJ2-2 and V is TRBV25-1; 9 nucleotides line up with TRBD1. V was pared by 3 bases and J by 7 bases, with 6 bases of the junction left unmatched. In germline, CDR1 is MGHDK, CDR2 SYGVNS. CDR3 length: 15 residues. The CDR3 sequence is CASSDWDREGGELFF. Written as DNA, the CDR3 is TGTGCCAGCAGTGATTGGGACAGGGAAGGCGGGGAGCTGTTTTTT. Combining the CDR3 with reference TRBV25-1 and TRBJ2-2 gives the whole variable domain EADIYQTPRYLVIGTGKKITLECSQTMGHDKMYWYQQDPGMELHLIHYSYGVNSTEKGDLSSESTVSRIRTEHFPLTLESARPSHTSQYLCASSDWDREGGELFFGEGSRLTVL.

The rearrangement links TRBV6-4 to TRBJ2-7; weak D call: TRBD2 (5 bases). Between the trimmed V and J ends, which lost 8 bases and 0 bases, there was a span of 23 bases. The germline gives CDR1 MRHNA, CDR2 SNTAGT. The length of the CDR3 is 17 residues. The chain's CDR3 is CASPNPRLQPLSYEQYF. The CDR3 DNA reads as TGTGCCAGCCCTAACCCCCGACTACAACCTCTCTCCTACGAGCAGTACTTC.